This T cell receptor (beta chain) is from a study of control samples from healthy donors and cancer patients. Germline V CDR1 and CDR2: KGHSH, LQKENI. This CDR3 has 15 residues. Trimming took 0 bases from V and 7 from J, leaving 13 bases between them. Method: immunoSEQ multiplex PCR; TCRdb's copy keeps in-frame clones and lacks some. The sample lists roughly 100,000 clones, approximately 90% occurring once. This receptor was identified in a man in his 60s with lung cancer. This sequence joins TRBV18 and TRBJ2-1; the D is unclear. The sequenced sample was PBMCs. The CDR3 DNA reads TGTGCCAGCTCACCACCGATAGATCTGCGAAATGAGCAGTTCTTC. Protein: CASSPPIDLRNEQFF.